This T cell receptor beta chain was captured in a study of molecular identifiers for immune sequencing clone quantification. Whole-study results and caveats: Clones exceeding 20 RNA copies carried over 97% of effector molecules but under 1% of naive-cell molecules.

This clonotype was seen a handful of times. Its matching antigen is unknown. Bulk TCR libraries were made with methods that had been previously described and with listed TCR primers. TCRdb recomputed calls from the PCR reads with MiXCR, one row per CDR3 protein. The sample lists 490,000 or so distinct CDR3 sequences; less than 30% were seen once. CDR1 is LNHDA, CDR2 SQIVND, per germline (reference sequence). This CDR3 has 15 residues. Between the trimmed V and J ends, which lost 10 bases and 3 bases, there was a span of 20 bases. As CD8+CD4-CCR7+CD45RA+ cells, naive CD8 T cells were sorted. This rearrangement joins TRBV19 to TRBJ2-3, with D maybe TRBD1 (5 bases). The clonotype originates from a human donor in good health. Some libraries in this study had Jurkat cell RNA spiked in. Material for sequencing was naive CD8+ T cells from blood, with Jurkat cell RNA spiked in. Subset in this sample: FACS-sorted CD8+CD4-CCR7+CD45RA+ naive T cells. In DNA, the CDR3 is TGTGCCACTACCTCGTGGCAGGGTGGAACAGATACGCAGTATTTT. It yields the protein CATTSWQGGTDTQYF.